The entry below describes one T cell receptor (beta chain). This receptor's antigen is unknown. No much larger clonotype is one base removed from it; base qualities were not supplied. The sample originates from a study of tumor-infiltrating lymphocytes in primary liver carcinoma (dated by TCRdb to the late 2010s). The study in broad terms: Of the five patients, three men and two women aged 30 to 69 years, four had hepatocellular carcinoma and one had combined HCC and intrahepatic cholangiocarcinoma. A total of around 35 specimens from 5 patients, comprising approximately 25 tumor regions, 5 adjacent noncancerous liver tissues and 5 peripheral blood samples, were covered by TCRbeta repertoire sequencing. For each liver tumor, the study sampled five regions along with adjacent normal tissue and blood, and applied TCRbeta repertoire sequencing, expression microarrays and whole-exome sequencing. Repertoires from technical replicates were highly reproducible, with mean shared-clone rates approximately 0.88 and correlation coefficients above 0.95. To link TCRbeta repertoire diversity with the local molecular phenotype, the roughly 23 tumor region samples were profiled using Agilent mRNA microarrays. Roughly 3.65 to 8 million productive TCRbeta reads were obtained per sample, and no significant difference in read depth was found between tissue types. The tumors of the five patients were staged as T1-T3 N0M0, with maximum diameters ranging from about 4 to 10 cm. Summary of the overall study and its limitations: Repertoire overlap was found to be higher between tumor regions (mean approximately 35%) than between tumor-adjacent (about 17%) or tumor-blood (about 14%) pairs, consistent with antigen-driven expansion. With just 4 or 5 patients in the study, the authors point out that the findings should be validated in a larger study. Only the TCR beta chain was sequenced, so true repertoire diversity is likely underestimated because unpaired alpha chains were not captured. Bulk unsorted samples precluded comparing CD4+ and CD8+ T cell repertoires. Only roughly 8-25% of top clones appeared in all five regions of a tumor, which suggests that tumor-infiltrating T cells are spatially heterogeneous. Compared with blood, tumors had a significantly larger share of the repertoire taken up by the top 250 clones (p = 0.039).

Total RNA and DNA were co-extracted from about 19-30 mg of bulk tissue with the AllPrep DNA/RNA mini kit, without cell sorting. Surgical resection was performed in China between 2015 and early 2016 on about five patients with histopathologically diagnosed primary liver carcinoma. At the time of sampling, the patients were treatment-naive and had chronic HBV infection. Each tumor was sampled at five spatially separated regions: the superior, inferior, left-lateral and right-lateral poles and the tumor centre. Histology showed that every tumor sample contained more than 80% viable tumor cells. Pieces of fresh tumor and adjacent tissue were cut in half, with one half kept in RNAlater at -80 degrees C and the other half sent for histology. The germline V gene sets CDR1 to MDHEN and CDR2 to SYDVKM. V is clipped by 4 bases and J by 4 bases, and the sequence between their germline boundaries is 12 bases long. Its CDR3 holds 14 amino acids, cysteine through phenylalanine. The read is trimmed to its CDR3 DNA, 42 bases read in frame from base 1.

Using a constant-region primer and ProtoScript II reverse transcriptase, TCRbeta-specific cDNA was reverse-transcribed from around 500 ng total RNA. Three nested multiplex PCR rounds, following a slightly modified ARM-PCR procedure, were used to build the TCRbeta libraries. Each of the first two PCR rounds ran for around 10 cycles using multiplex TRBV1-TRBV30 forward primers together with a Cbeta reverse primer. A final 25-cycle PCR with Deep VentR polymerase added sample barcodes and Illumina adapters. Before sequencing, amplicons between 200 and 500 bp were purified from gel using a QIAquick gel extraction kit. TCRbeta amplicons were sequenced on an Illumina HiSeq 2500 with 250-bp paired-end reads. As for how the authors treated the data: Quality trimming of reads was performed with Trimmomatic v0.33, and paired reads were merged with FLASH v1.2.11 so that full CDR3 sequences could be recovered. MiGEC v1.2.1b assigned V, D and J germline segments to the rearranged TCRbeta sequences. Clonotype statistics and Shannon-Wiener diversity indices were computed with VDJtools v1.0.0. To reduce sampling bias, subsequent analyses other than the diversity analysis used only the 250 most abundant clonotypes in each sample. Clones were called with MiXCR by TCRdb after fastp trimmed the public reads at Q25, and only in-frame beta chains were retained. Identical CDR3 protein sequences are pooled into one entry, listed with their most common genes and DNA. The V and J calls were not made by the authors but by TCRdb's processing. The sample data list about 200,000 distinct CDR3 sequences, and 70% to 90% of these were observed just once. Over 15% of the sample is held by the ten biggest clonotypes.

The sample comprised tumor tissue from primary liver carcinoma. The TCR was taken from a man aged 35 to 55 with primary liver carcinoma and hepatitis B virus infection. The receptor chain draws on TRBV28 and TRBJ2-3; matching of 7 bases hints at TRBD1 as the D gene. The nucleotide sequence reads TGTGCCAGCAGTTACAGGGGAGGAGCAGATACGCAGTATTTT. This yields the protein CASSYRGGADTQYF.